The 29 T cell receptor beta chains below all came from one sample that was sequenced in a study of control samples from healthy donors and cancer patients. Measured with immunoSEQ multiplex PCR; TCRdb has only the in-frame clones, and not every one. Altogether 100,000 to 150,000 clones are present, approximately 92% being singletons, with the ten largest covering about 2.5%. The sequencing sample was made of blood. These TCRs come from a man between 40 and 49 years old in good health.

V usage is TRBV6-1 and J usage is TRBJ1-1; D perhaps matches TRBD1 (5 bases). Germline CDR1 is MNHNS and CDR2 is SASEGT. V dropped 1 base and J dropped 0 bases, with 18 bases sitting between them. This CDR3 spans 18 amino acids. The CDR3 DNA reads TGTGCCAGCAGTGAAGGGCGCGGGGACCGACTCATGAACACTGAAGCTTTCTTT. This codes for CASSEGRGDRLMNTEAFF.

V gene TRBV7-2 combines with J gene TRBJ2-3, with 14 bases matching TRBD2. Germline V gives CDR1 SGHTA, CDR2 FQGNSA. J gave up 6 bases and V 1 base, and 3 bases lay outside the gene matches. The CDR3 loop spans 16 amino acids. The CDR3 DNA follows: TGTGCCAGCAGCTTAGGACTAGCGGGGGGGTTTGATACGCAGTATTTT. Translating it yields CASSLGLAGGFDTQYF.

This chain joins TRBV18 and TRBJ2-7, with 9 bases matching TRBD1. The V gene end was trimmed by 0 bases and the J gene end by 3 bases; junction bases not matched to a gene: 3. The CDR3 runs to 15 residues. Germline V gene data show CDR1 as KGHSH and CDR2 as LQKENI. This CDR3 reads CASSPPGTGIYEQYF. The CDR3 DNA sequence: TGTGCCAGCTCACCACCGGGGACAGGGATCTACGAGCAGTACTTC.

This clone was picked up one time. The junction does not match germline at one end; this may be a read error. This chain joins TRBV24-1 and TRBJ1-3; D not resolved. In germline, CDR1 is KGHDR, CDR2 SFDVKD. This CDR3 is built from 12 residues. The CDR3 spells CAPSPTANTIYF. The CDR3 nucleotides are TGTGCCCCCAGCCCCACGGCCAACACCATATATTTT.

The rearrangement links TRBV29-1 to TRBJ2-1, with 11 bases matching TRBD1. The CDR3 runs to 14 residues. Unmatched junction bases numbered 3, after V lost 4 bases and J lost 4 bases. From germline, CDR1 is SQVTM and CDR2 ANQGSEA. DNA for the CDR3: TGCAGCGTTGTCGGGACAGGGGGTTACAATGAGCAGTTCTTC. Its protein product is CSVVGTGGYNEQFF.

The CDR3 DNA is TGTGCCAGCAGCACGCGGGCCTACAATGAGCAGTTCTTC. Its translation: CASSTRAYNEQFF. The V call is TRBV7-9, the J call TRBJ2-1; a possible D gene is TRBD2 (5 bases). CDR1 and CDR2 (germline): SEHNR, FQNEAQ (reference sequence). V lost 5 bases and J 2 bases, leaving 7 bases between the germline ends. This CDR3 is built from 13 residues.

This rearrangement joins TRBV9 to TRBJ2-2, with unresolved D. The length of the CDR3 is 16 residues. CDR1 is SGDLS, CDR2 YYNGEE, per germline. The V end was cut by 4 bases, the J end by 0 bases, with 13 bases between. This CDR3 reads CASSLSGWSNTGELFF. DNA for the CDR3: TGTGCCAGCAGCTTATCCGGGTGGTCGAACACCGGGGAGCTGTTTTTT.

The rearrangement uses TRBV3-1 (or the pseudogene TRBV3-2) and TRBJ2-3; no reliable D call. Germline CDR1 and CDR2: LGHDT and YNNKEL (reference sequence). This CDR3 is 14 amino acids long. Trimming took 4 bases from V and 4 from J, leaving 12 bases between them. The CDR3 DNA reads as TGTGCCAGCAGCCCGGAGCCCCAGTCAGATACGCAGTATTTT. This codes for CASSPEPQSDTQYF.

This chain links TRBV6-5 with TRBJ2-7; a weak D match, TRBD2 (5 bases). V lost 6 bases and J lost 4, with 10 bases in between. The CDR3 consists of 12 residues. Germline CDR1 is MNHEY and CDR2 is SVGAGI. CDR3 coding DNA: TGTGCCAGCAGCCTTGGAGGTTACGAGCAGTACTTC. Translation gives CASSLGGYEQYF.

This clone was seen a handful of times. This CDR3 reads CATGISSGTGGSGNTIYF. The CDR3 DNA follows: TGTGCCACGGGTATATCCTCCGGGACAGGGGGATCGGGAAACACCATATATTTT. The chain combines TRBV10-3 with TRBJ1-3; 11 positions agree with TRBD1. This CDR3 has 18 residues. CDR1 ENHRY and CDR2 SYGVKD come from the germline V gene. The V gene end was trimmed by 10 bases and the J gene end by 4 bases; junction bases not matched to a gene: 18.

The gene calls are TRBV7-8 and TRBJ2-7; D is ambiguous. With 5 bases removed from V and 0 bases from J, the gap between germline ends came to 5 bases. This CDR3 has 12 amino acids. Germline CDR1 reads SGHVS; CDR2 reads FQNEAQ. CDR3 region: CASSPHSYEQYF. The CDR3 region has the DNA TGTGCCAGCAGCCCCCACTCCTACGAGCAGTACTTC. Looking up the rest from reference TRBV7-8 and TRBJ2-7 gives the full variable domain: GAGVSQSPRYKVAKRGQDVALRCDPISGHVSLFWYQQALGQGPEFLTYFQNEAQLDKSGLPSDRFFAERPEGSVSTLKIQRTQQEDSAVYLCASSPHSYEQYFGPGTRLTVT.

This clone has just a few counts. The CDR3 is CASSRDRVHEQYF. In DNA, the CDR3 is TGTGCCAGCAGCCGCGACAGGGTCCACGAGCAGTACTTC. V usage is TRBV3-1 (or the pseudogene TRBV3-2) and J usage is TRBJ2-7; 7 nucleotides agree with TRBD1. This CDR3 is 13 amino acids long. The trim removed 4 bases at V and 5 bases at J, leaving 5 bases unmatched. The germline V gene encodes CDR1 LGHDT and CDR2 YNNKEL (reference sequence).

The CDR3 reads CAWSRGQAAYNEQFF. For the CDR3, the DNA is TGTGCCTGGAGTAGGGGACAGGCGGCCTACAATGAGCAGTTCTTC. The chain uses TRBV30 and TRBJ2-1; 8 positions agree with TRBD1. The CDR3 is 15 amino acids. Germline values: CDR1 GTSNPN, CDR2 SVGIG (reference sequence). The J segment lost 2 bases and the V segment lost 2 bases, leaving 5 bases of the junction unmatched.

The chain recombines TRBV9 with TRBJ1-2; TRBD1 matches at 12 bases. The V gene end was trimmed by 0 bases and the J gene end by 8 bases; junction bases not matched to a gene: 11. The CDR3 is 17 amino acids. Looked up from germline, CDR1 is SGDLS and CDR2 is YYNGEE. In nucleotides, the CDR3 is TGTGCCAGCAGCGTAGGTTCCGGGACAGGGGGCCTAAGGGGCTACACCTTC. Protein sequence: CASSVGSGTGGLRGYTF. The full variable domain, in which reference TRBV9 and TRBJ1-2 provide the parts outside the CDR3, is DSGVTQTPKHLITATGQRVTLRCSPRSGDLSVYWYQQSLDQGLQFLIQYYNGEERAKGNILERFSAQQFPDLHSELNLSSLELGDSALYFCASSVGSGTGGLRGYTFGSGTRLTVV.

The rearrangement joins TRBV28 to TRBJ2-7; 9 bases are shared with TRBD1. CDR3 size: 15 residues. J lost 5 bases, V lost 5 bases, and 10 bases had no gene match. The germline CDR1 and CDR2 sequences are MDHEN and SYDVKM. The CDR3 coding sequence is TGTGCCAGCAGTCGCTCGACAGGGGGGATCAACGAGCAGTACTTC. Translation: CASSRSTGGINEQYF. Complete variable domain (other parts from reference TRBV28 and TRBJ2-7): DVKVTQSSRYLVKRTGEKVFLECVQDMDHENMFWYRQDPGLGLRLIYFSYDVKMKEKGDIPEGYSVSREKKERFSLILESASTNQTSMYLCASSRSTGGINEQYFGPGTRLTVT.

This clone was detected only once. One end of the junction varies from germline; a read error may be responsible. The J gene is TRBJ1-4, the V gene TRBV3-1 (or the pseudogene TRBV3-2), with TRBD1 as a possible D gene (5 bases). The germline gives CDR1 LGHDT, CDR2 YNNKEL (reference sequence). This CDR3 is built from 11 residues. CDR3 protein: CPRTLNEKLFF. Written as DNA, the CDR3 is TGCCCCAGGACATTAAATGAAAAACTGTTTTTT.

The chain uses TRBV27 and TRBJ1-6; D ambiguous. Germline V gene data show CDR1 as MNHEY and CDR2 as SMNVEV (reference sequence). This CDR3 is 13 amino acids long. V shed 5 bases and J shed 6 bases, with 8 bases lying between them. The CDR3 here is CASSIRGNSPLHF. CDR3 DNA sequence: TGTGCCAGCAGTATCCGGGGTAATTCACCCCTCCACTTT.

This clone has a single count. V and J are TRBV6-6 and TRBJ2-1; 8 bases are a match to TRBD1. Trimming took 5 bases from V and 4 from J; bases not matched to a gene: 7. This CDR3 has 15 residues. Germline-derived CDR1 and CDR2 are MNHNY and SVGAGI (reference sequence). The chain's CDR3 is CASSRTGILYNEQFF. The CDR3 DNA reads as TGTGCCAGCAGTAGGACAGGGATTCTTTACAATGAGCAGTTCTTC.

The rearrangement uses TRBV27 and TRBJ2-3; D tentatively reads TRBD1 or TRBD2 (6 bases each). Germline CDR1 reads MNHEY; CDR2 reads SMNVEV (reference sequence). Trimming shortened V by 7 bases and J by 7 bases, and 15 bases separated the two germline ends. This CDR3 region has 13 residues. The CDR3 sequence is CASTEGGRNTQYF. For the CDR3, the DNA is TGTGCCAGCACCGAGGGGGGCCGGAATACGCAGTATTTT.

The V gene is TRBV6-5, the J gene TRBJ1-2; TRBD1 aligns across 7 bases. The V and J ends lost 10 bases and 3 bases, in that order; junction bases with no gene match: 5. Germline V gene sequence: CDR1 MNHEY, CDR2 SVGAGI. The CDR3 consists of 12 residues. CDR3 DNA: TGTGCCACCAGAGGACAGGACTATGGCTACACCTTC. Protein: CATRGQDYGYTF.

V usage is TRBV6-6 and J usage is TRBJ1-2; possibly TRBD1 for D (6 bases). The CDR3 covers 15 residues. Germline V gives CDR1 MNHNY, CDR2 SVGAGI (reference sequence). Trimming pared 5 bases from V and 4 bases from J, leaving 17 bases between. Here the CDR3 reads CASSKPGQATYGYTF. CDR3 DNA: TGTGCCAGCAGTAAACCGGGACAAGCCACCTATGGCTACACCTTC.

This clone was counted once. The genes are TRBV6-6 and TRBJ1-4; D is uncertain. The germline CDR1 and CDR2 sequences are MNHNY and SVGAGI (reference sequence). The CDR3 is made up of 12 amino acids. V was shortened by 6 bases and J by 8 bases, with 10 bases between the two germline ends. CDR3 residues: CASRGGSEKLFF. The CDR3 bases are TGTGCCAGCAGGGGAGGGTCGGAAAAACTGTTTTTT.

The chain combines TRBV19 with TRBJ2-1, with 7 bases that match TRBD2. After removal of 6 bases from V and 3 bases from J, the junction contained 2 bases not matched to a gene. Germline V CDR1 and CDR2: LNHDA, SQIVND (reference sequence). This CDR3 has 13 residues. The CDR3 DNA reads as TGTGCCAGTAGGCGGGGGAACTACAATGAGCAGTTCTTC. Residues: CASRRGNYNEQFF.

The chain links TRBV9 to TRBJ2-3; D unclear. CDR3 length: 13 amino acids. Germline V gene data show CDR1 as SGDLS and CDR2 as YYNGEE. V was trimmed by 4 bases and J by 3 bases, leaving 9 bases between them. The CDR3 sequence is CASSPQVTDTQYF. CDR3 bases: TGTGCCAGCAGCCCCCAGGTAACAGATACGCAGTATTTT.

J is TRBJ1-5 and V is TRBV6-1; D ambiguous. Germline CDR1 MNHNS, CDR2 SASEGT. V was trimmed by 2 bases and J by 6 bases, leaving 17 bases between them. CDR3 length: 16 residues. In nucleotides, the CDR3 is TGTGCCAGCAGTGAACTGGACGTCGGGGTACCTCAGCCCCAGCATTTT. Residues: CASSELDVGVPQPQHF.

This chain uses TRBV19 with TRBJ2-2, with a possible D match to TRBD2 (6 bases). V shed 3 bases and J shed 5 bases, with 16 bases lying between them. The germline gives CDR1 LNHDA, CDR2 SQIVND (reference sequence). This CDR3 has 16 amino acids. CDR3 sequence reads: CASSITGPAGTGELFF. The CDR3, as DNA: TGTGCCAGTAGTATCACAGGCCCCGCGGGGACCGGGGAGCTGTTTTTT.

The chain has TRBV7-9 and TRBJ2-5; 12 bases fit TRBD2. Per germline, CDR1 SEHNR and CDR2 FQNEAQ (reference sequence). This CDR3 is 15 amino acids long. V lost 6 bases, J lost 4 bases, and 6 bases stayed unmatched. The chain's CDR3 is CASSQASGGAETQYF. In DNA, the CDR3 is TGTGCCAGCAGTCAAGCTAGCGGGGGGGCAGAGACCCAGTACTTC.

The genes are TRBV10-3 and TRBJ2-6; 8 nucleotides match TRBD1. V lost 6 bases, J lost 2 bases, and 6 bases stayed unmatched. Germline loops: CDR1 ENHRY, CDR2 SYGVKD. The CDR3 totals 16 residues. Here the CDR3 DNA reads TGTGCCATCAGGGGGAAACAGGGGGCTGGGGCCAACGTCCTGACTTTC. Translation: CAIRGKQGAGANVLTF.

The chain couples TRBV29-1 to TRBJ1-2; 8 bases agree with TRBD1. This CDR3 has 14 amino acids. V was pared by 4 bases and J by 4 bases, with 8 bases of the junction left unmatched. Germline CDR1 and CDR2: SQVTM and ANQGSEA. The CDR3 DNA is TGCAGCGTTGCTTCGACCGGGACAGGCTATGGCTACACCTTC. Its protein product is CSVASTGTGYGYTF.